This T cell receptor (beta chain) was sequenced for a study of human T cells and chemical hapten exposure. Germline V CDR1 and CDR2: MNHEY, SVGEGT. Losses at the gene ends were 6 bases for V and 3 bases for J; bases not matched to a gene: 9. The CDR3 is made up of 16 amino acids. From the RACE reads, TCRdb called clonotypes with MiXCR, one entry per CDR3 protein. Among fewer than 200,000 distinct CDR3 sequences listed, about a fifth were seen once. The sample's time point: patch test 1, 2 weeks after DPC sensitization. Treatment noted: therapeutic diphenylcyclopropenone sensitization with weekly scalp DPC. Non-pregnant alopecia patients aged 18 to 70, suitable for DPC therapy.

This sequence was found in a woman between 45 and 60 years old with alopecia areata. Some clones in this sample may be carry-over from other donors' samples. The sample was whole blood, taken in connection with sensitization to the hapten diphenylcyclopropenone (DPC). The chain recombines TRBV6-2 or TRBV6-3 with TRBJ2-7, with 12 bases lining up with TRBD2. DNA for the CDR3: TGTGCCAGCAGCAAACGACTAGCGGGAGATGGCTACGAGCAGTACTTC. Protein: CASSKRLAGDGYEQYF.